These 18 T cell receptor beta chains were all obtained from the same sample, sequenced in a study of T cell repertoires in cytomegalovirus infection. MiXCR was run by TCRdb on the reads, yielding one entry per CDR3 protein. Counted here are hundreds of thousands of distinct CDR3 sequences, approximately 25% occurring once; the ten biggest clones make up under 8.5%. Sequenced input: CD8+ T cells from PBMCs. Receptor source: a human donor in good health (CMV status not recorded). Some clones in this sample may be carry-over from other donors' samples.

The genes are TRBV9 and TRBJ2-3; a weak D match, TRBD2 (5 bases). The V and J ends lost 0 bases and 0 bases respectively, with 11 bases between them. The germline gives CDR1 SGDLS, CDR2 YYNGEE. The CDR3 is made up of 16 amino acids. The CDR3 coding sequence is TGTGCCAGCAGCGTAGCCACCGGGGTGAGCACAGATACGCAGTATTTT. Its protein product is CASSVATGVSTDTQYF. The whole variable domain, remainder taken from reference TRBV9 and TRBJ2-3, is DSGVTQTPKHLITATGQRVTLRCSPRSGDLSVYWYQQSLDQGLQFLIQYYNGEERAKGNILERFSAQQFPDLHSELNLSSLELGDSALYFCASSVATGVSTDTQYFGPGTRLTVL.

This clonotype has just a few counts. The CDR3, as DNA: TGTGCCAGCAGTTTTTCGCTTCTGCAACATCTTAACTATGGCTACACCTTC. Translated: CASSFSLLQHLNYGYTF. The chain links TRBV28 to TRBJ1-2; D call uncertain. This CDR3 spans 17 amino acids. The germline gives CDR1 MDHEN, CDR2 SYDVKM. V was cut by 3 bases and J by 1 base, with 18 bases left in between.

The chain uses TRBV2 and TRBJ1-1; 7 nucleotides match TRBD1. The V gene's germline CDR1 is SNHLY and CDR2 FYNNEI. There are 16 residues in the CDR3. The V gene end was trimmed by 3 bases and the J gene end by 3 bases; junction bases not matched to a gene: 10. The CDR3 DNA sequence: TGTGCCAGCAGTGACGACAGGGAGGGTAGGGACACTGAAGCTTTCTTT. This sequence encodes CASSDDREGRDTEAFF.

There are many counts of this clonotype. The chain has TRBV10-3 and TRBJ2-7; perhaps TRBD2 as D (5 bases). The germline V and J ends were trimmed by 0 bases and 4 bases, with 7 bases remaining between them. Per germline, CDR1 ENHRY and CDR2 SYGVKD. The CDR3 length is 13 residues. CDR3 in DNA: TGTGCCATCAGTGAGTCTGAGGGATACGAGCAGTACGTC. This encodes CAISESEGYEQYV.

As for this clonotype: A much larger clone lies one base from this, so it may be a read error. In DNA, the CDR3 is TGTGCCAGCAACACAGACAGGGGGAACACTGAAGCTTTCTTT. Protein product: CASNTDRGNTEAFF. The chain is built from TRBV7-6 and TRBJ1-1, with 8 bases fitting TRBD1. After removal of 7 bases from V and 1 base from J, the junction contained 5 bases not matched to a gene. The CDR3 covers 14 residues. CDR1 SGHVS and CDR2 FNYEAQ come from the germline V gene.

V gene TRBV20-1 combines with J gene TRBJ1-5; perhaps TRBD1 as D (5 bases). CDR3 length equals 14 residues. Germline assignment: CDR1 DFQATT and CDR2 SNEGSKA (reference sequence). Trimming shortened V by 0 bases and J by 4 bases, and 10 bases separated the two germline ends. This CDR3 reads CSAREGETNQPQHF. CDR3 DNA sequence: TGCAGTGCTAGAGAGGGGGAGACTAATCAGCCCCAGCATTTT.

This clonotype was detected many times. The J gene is TRBJ2-2, the V gene TRBV7-2; 7 nucleotides match TRBD2. The CDR3 is 16 residues long. Germline V gives CDR1 SGHTA, CDR2 FQGNSA. V gave up 3 bases and J gave up 3 bases; unmatched junction bases: 7. This CDR3 is CASSFLSGEYTGELFF. CDR3 DNA sequence: TGTGCCAGCAGCTTTTTAAGCGGGGAGTACACCGGGGAGCTGTTTTTT.

In its sample, this clonotype was seen a few times. The genes are TRBV4-2 and TRBJ2-5; D call uncertain. Trimming cost V 0 bases and J 3 bases, with 8 bases left between them. The CDR3 spans 14 residues. The V gene's germline CDR1 is LGHNA and CDR2 YNFKEQ. The CDR3 DNA reads as TGTGCCAGCAGCCAAGAGGGAAGAGAAGAGACCCAGTACTTC. It yields the protein CASSQEGREETQYF.

This clonotype was seen a handful of times. J is TRBJ2-1 and V is TRBV7-3; TRBD1 might be the D (5 bases). The V end lost 5 bases, the J end lost 5 bases, and 13 bases lay between the germline ends. Germline lookup yields CDR1 SGHTA and CDR2 FQGTGA. The length of the CDR3 is 14 residues. The CDR3 reads CASSPKGYDNEQFF. CDR3 nucleotides: TGTGCCAGCAGCCCTAAGGGGTATGACAATGAGCAGTTCTTC.

This clonotype came up once. Given a much more abundant clone one base away, this may be a read error. V and J are TRBV7-6 and TRBJ2-2; D not certain. Trimming pared 8 bases from V and 0 bases from J, leaving 13 bases between. Germline CDR1 SGHVS, CDR2 FNYEAQ. This CDR3 comprises 15 residues. CDR3 in amino acids: CASLDRVSNTGELFF. Written as DNA, the CDR3 is TGTGCCAGCTTGGACCGGGTCTCGAACACCGGGGAGCTGTTTTTT.

This chain links TRBV6-2 or TRBV6-3 with TRBJ2-4; the D is unclear. The CDR3 is 13 amino acids. Germline V gives CDR1 MNHEY, CDR2 SVGEGT. V shed 2 bases and J shed 6 bases, with 8 bases lying between them. CDR3 in DNA: TGTGCCAGCAGTTACAGTAGTGGAAACATTCAGTACTTC. Protein: CASSYSSGNIQYF.

Comments on this clonotype: This could be a read error, since a much larger clone is one nucleotide away. This rearrangement joins TRBV27 to TRBJ1-1, with TRBD1 matching 7 bases. The germline V gene has CDR1 MNHEY and CDR2 SMNVEV (reference sequence). V lost 6 bases and J lost 1; bases outside the gene matches: 8. CDR3 length: 15 amino acids. Written as DNA, the CDR3 is TGTGCCAGCAGCCGTAGGGACAGTTGGAACACTGAAGCTTTCTTT. Translation gives CASSRRDSWNTEAFF.

In this sample, this clonotype turned up many times. The rearrangement links TRBV7-2 to TRBJ2-3; TRBD2 is a possible D gene (5 bases). The CDR3 consists of 17 residues. Germline CDR1 and CDR2: SGHTA and FQGNSA. Trimming removed 5 bases from V and 1 base from J, with 19 bases in between. CDR3 loop: CASSVRRDLSGTDTQYF. The CDR3, as DNA: TGTGCCAGCAGCGTTAGACGGGATCTCAGCGGCACAGATACGCAGTATTTT.

This rearrangement joins TRBV14 to TRBJ1-1; D is undetermined. The CDR3 sequence is 13 residues long. The germline CDR1 and CDR2 sequences are SGHDN and FVKESK. V lost 3 bases and J 11 bases, leaving 16 bases between the germline ends. The CDR3 DNA reads TGTGCCAGCAGCCACCTCGGCGGGCTCGGGGCTTTCTTT. Translated: CASSHLGGLGAFF.

As regards this clonotype: A much bigger clone sits one base away, suggesting this may be a read error. This rearrangement joins TRBV7-6 to TRBJ1-1, with D perhaps matching TRBD1 (6 bases). This CDR3 has 14 residues. CDR1 and CDR2 (germline): SGHVS, FNYEAQ. The CDR3 here is CASGLGNRELEAFF. The CDR3, as DNA: TGTGCCAGCGGCTTAGGGAACAGGGAACTGGAAGCTTTCTTT. Using reference TRBV7-6 and TRBJ1-1 for the parts outside the CDR3, the full variable domain is GAGVSQSPRYKVTKRGQDVALRCDPISGHVSLYWYRQALGQGPEFLTYFNYEAQQDKSGLPNDRFSAERPEGSISTLTIQRTEQRDSAMYRCASGLGNRELEAFFGQGTRLTVV.

This clonotype was picked up a small number of times. The chain links TRBV2 to TRBJ1-4; D not resolved. Germline-derived CDR1 and CDR2 are SNHLY and FYNNEI. V lost 7 bases and J 0 bases, leaving 15 bases between the germline ends. The CDR3 has 16 residues. The CDR3 DNA is TGTGCCAGCACCGGAGAGCGAGCCTCAACTAATGAAAAACTGTTTTTT. This codes for CASTGERASTNEKLFF.

This clonotype has more than one count but fewer than ten. This rearrangement joins TRBV28 to TRBJ2-7; TRBD1 agrees at 8 bases. J gave up 9 bases and V 5 bases, and 6 bases lay outside the gene matches. The CDR3 is 12 residues long. Per germline, CDR1 MDHEN and CDR2 SYDVKM. The CDR3 DNA reads TGTGCCAGCAGTCGCGGACAGGGCGGGCAGTACTTC. The encoded protein is CASSRGQGGQYF.

This clonotype occurred many times. This chain joins TRBV28 and TRBJ2-5; no firm D call. CDR1 MDHEN and CDR2 SYDVKM come from the germline V gene. The V and J ends lost 3 bases and 8 bases respectively, with 13 bases between them. CDR3 size: 13 residues. The DNA of the CDR3 is TGTGCCAGCAGTTTTTACACCCCTCGTACCCAGTACTTC. Its protein product is CASSFYTPRTQYF.